Below, 12 T cell receptor beta chains from the same sample are listed, as sequenced in a study of OX40 agonist ivuxolimab in advanced cancers. Assay used: immunoSEQ multiplex PCR; TCRdb lists only in-frame clones, some missing. The repertoire holds 50,000 to 65,000 clones, with roughly 89% as singletons. Specimen: CD4+ or CD8+ T cells sorted from blood, collected in a trial of the OX40 agonist ivuxolimab. All receptors come from an adult with an advanced solid tumor such as melanoma, head and neck, liver or kidney cancer.

A note on this clone: A read error may produce the germline difference seen at one junction end. This sequence joins TRBV27 and TRBJ2-7, with no clear D. CDR1 MNHEY and CDR2 SMNVEV come from the germline V gene (reference sequence). The length of the CDR3 is 14 residues. DNA for the CDR3: TGTGCCAGCAGTTTATCTACGGTGTCCTCCGAGCAGTACTTC. It codes for CASSLSTVSSEQYF.

V usage is TRBV6-6 and J usage is TRBJ1-1, with 7 bases aligning to TRBD1. From germline, CDR1 is MNHNY and CDR2 SVGAGI (reference sequence). The CDR3 is 16 amino acids. Germline trimming cut 2 bases from V and 2 bases from J; bases unmatched to any gene: 8. CDR3 sequence: CASSYPQGGGNTEAFF. CDR3 nucleotide sequence: TGTGCCAGCAGTTACCCTCAGGGGGGCGGAAACACTGAAGCTTTCTTT.

By sample share, this clone is medium-sized. This chain uses TRBV5-5 with TRBJ2-7; 8 bases map to TRBD1. The V and J ends lost 0 bases and 4 bases, in that order; junction bases with no gene match: 6. The CDR3 has 15 amino acids. From germline, CDR1 is SGHKS and CDR2 YYEKEE (reference sequence). As DNA, the CDR3 is TGTGCCAGCAGCTTGGCCGGACAGGGTGGGTACGAGCAGTACTTC. Protein product: CASSLAGQGGYEQYF.

The chain employs TRBV7-9 and TRBJ1-2, with TRBD1 matching over 8 bases. This CDR3 spans 16 amino acids. CDR1 is SEHNR and CDR2 is FQNEAQ in the germline V gene (reference sequence). V gave up 5 bases and J gave up 6 bases; unmatched junction bases: 14. CDR3 DNA: TGTGCCAGCAGCGACCAACAGGGGGAGGTGATCCATGGCTACACCTTC. Amino acids: CASSDQQGEVIHGYTF. The complete variable domain, with remaining parts taken from reference TRBV7-9 and TRBJ1-2, reads DTGVSQNPRHKITKRGQNVTFRCDPISEHNRLYWYRQTLGQGPEFLTYFQNEAQLEKSRLLSDRFSAERPKGSFSTLEIQRTEQGDSAMYLCASSDQQGEVIHGYTFGSGTRLTVV.

The chain couples TRBV30 to TRBJ1-6; TRBD1 agrees at 7 bases. J was trimmed by 10 bases and V by 0 bases; bases with no gene match: 3. CDR1 and CDR2 (germline): GTSNPN, SVGIG (reference sequence). The CDR3 has 13 amino acids. For the CDR3, the DNA is TGTGCCTGGAGTGTACAGGGGTTCTCACCCCTCCACTTT. Translated, it gives CAWSVQGFSPLHF.

The genes are TRBV2 and TRBJ2-7; 13 positions agree with TRBD2. V dropped 7 bases and J dropped 2; count of bases not matched to a gene: 14. The CDR3 contains 18 residues. Germline V gene sequence: CDR1 SNHLY, CDR2 FYNNEI. The CDR3: CASTPGLAGWGKTYEQYF. The CDR3 DNA is TGTGCCAGCACCCCGGGACTAGCGGGGTGGGGGAAAACCTACGAGCAGTACTTC. Filled out from reference TRBV2 and TRBJ2-7, the complete variable domain reads EPEVTQTPSHQVTQMGQEVILRCVPISNHLYFYWYRQILGQKVEFLVSFYNNEISEKSEIFDDQFSVERPDGSNFTLKIRSTKLEDSAMYFCASTPGLAGWGKTYEQYFGPGTRLTVT.

This rearrangement joins TRBV19 to TRBJ1-5, with 10 bases aligning to TRBD1. The germline gives CDR1 LNHDA, CDR2 SQIVND (reference sequence). This CDR3 comprises 15 residues. V was pared by 7 bases and J by 4 bases, with 7 bases of the junction left unmatched. CDR3 nucleotide sequence: TGTGCCAGTACCGCGAGACAGGGGGCAAATCAGCCCCAGCATTTT. It translates to CASTARQGANQPQHF.

The chain combines TRBV13 with TRBJ1-3; unclear D gene. Trimming shortened V by 6 bases and J by 1 base, and 13 bases separated the two germline ends. Germline V lookup: CDR1 PRHDT, CDR2 FYEKMQ (reference sequence). There are 15 residues in the CDR3. The CDR3 loop reads CASSTTRTSGNTIYF. The DNA for the CDR3 is TGTGCCAGCAGTACCACTCGAACTTCTGGAAACACCATATATTTT.

This clone showed up just a few times. J is TRBJ1-5 and V is TRBV15; D is uncertain. Trimming left V 5 bases short and J 3 bases short, with 14 bases between. Per germline, CDR1 LNHNV and CDR2 YYDKDF (reference sequence). This CDR3 comprises 15 residues. The CDR3 DNA follows: TGTGCCACCAGCCCAGGAGGGAATAACAATCAGCCCCAGCATTTT. This encodes CATSPGGNNNQPQHF. The full variable domain, its missing parts supplied by reference TRBV15 and TRBJ1-5, is DAMVIQNPRYQVTQFGKPVTLSCSQTLNHNVMYWYQQKSSQAPKLLFHYYDKDFNNEADTPDNFQSRRPNTSFCFLDIRSPGLGDTAMYLCATSPGGNNNQPQHFGDGTRLSIL.

By proportion, this clone is medium-sized (0.01 to 0.1%). This chain connects TRBV7-3 to TRBJ1-5, with a possible D match to TRBD1 (5 bases). The V end lost 6 bases, the J end lost 1 base, and 10 bases lay between the germline ends. The CDR3 totals 14 residues. Looked up from germline, CDR1 is SGHTA and CDR2 is FQGTGA. Here the CDR3 DNA reads TGTGCCAGCAGGCGCAGGGAAAGCAATCAGCCCCAGCATTTT. This translates into CASRRRESNQPQHF.

The genes are TRBV5-4 and TRBJ2-7; D might be TRBD1 (6 bases). The CDR3 extends over 15 amino acids. Between the trimmed V and J ends, which lost 3 bases and 4 bases, there was a span of 17 bases. Germline loops: CDR1 SGHNT, CDR2 YYREEE (reference sequence). The CDR3 DNA sequence: TGTGCCAGCAGCTCCCAGGGGCAGGGGATATACGAGCAGTACTTC. As protein: CASSSQGQGIYEQYF. Based on the CDR3 plus reference TRBV5-4 and TRBJ2-7, the full variable domain is ETGVTQSPTHLIKTRGQQVTLRCSSQSGHNTVSWYQQALGQGPQFIFQYYREEENGRGNFPPRFSGLQFPNYSSELNVNALELDDSALYLCASSSQGQGIYEQYFGPGTRLTVT.

The chain links TRBV7-9 to TRBJ1-1; 8 positions match TRBD1. Germline values: CDR1 SEHNR, CDR2 FQNEAQ (reference sequence). J gave up 4 bases and V 4 bases, and 5 bases lay outside the gene matches. The CDR3 runs to 14 residues. In DNA form, the CDR3 reads TGTGCCAGCAGCTCCTGGACAGGGAGCACTGAAGCTTTCTTT. Its protein is CASSSWTGSTEAFF.